This T cell receptor (beta chain) originates from a study of control samples from healthy donors and cancer patients. Produced via immunoSEQ multiplex PCR; TCRdb's table is partial and in-frame only. The sample consists of some 80,000 clones, approximately 92% of them appearing once. The CDR3 is made up of 13 amino acids. Trimming left V 6 bases short and J 6 bases short, with 12 bases between. The receptor's source is a woman aged 55-69 years in good health. V usage is TRBV12-3 or TRBV12-4 and J usage is TRBJ2-1; tentatively, D is TRBD1 (6 bases). Sequences were obtained from blood. CDR3 DNA sequence: TGTGCCAGCAGGCCTGGACAGCCCAATGAGCAGTTCTTC. This codes for CASRPGQPNEQFF.